This TCR beta chain was sequenced during a study of CD8+ T cells in alopecia areata. Noted treatment: oral pan-JAK inhibitor, 5-10 mg twice daily. Sampling of alopecia areata patients yielded lesional scalp punch biopsies as well as peripheral blood. The CDR3 length is 11 residues. V was trimmed by 5 bases and J by 9 bases, leaving 10 bases between them. Looked up from germline, CDR1 is SNHLY and CDR2 is FYNNEI. Study-level points and caveats: Lesional scalp, especially alopecia totalis/universalis, showed higher clonality than normal scalp.

Notes on this clone: Its antigen is still unknown.

cDNA serving as the sequencing template came from extracted, reverse transcribed RNA. Method: immunoSEQ multiplex PCR; TCRdb's copy keeps in-frame clones and lacks some. The table lists roughly 100,000 clones, 55% to 75% of them singletons. This specimen consisted of CD8+ T cells sorted from blood, obtained between weeks 55 and 65, from a patient treated with tofacitinib. This sequence was found in a human donor with alopecia areata. The chain couples TRBV2 to TRBJ2-5; a weak D match, TRBD1 (6 bases). CDR3 sequence reads: CASSTGIAQYF. The CDR3 nucleotides are TGTGCCAGCAGTACAGGGATAGCCCAGTACTTC.